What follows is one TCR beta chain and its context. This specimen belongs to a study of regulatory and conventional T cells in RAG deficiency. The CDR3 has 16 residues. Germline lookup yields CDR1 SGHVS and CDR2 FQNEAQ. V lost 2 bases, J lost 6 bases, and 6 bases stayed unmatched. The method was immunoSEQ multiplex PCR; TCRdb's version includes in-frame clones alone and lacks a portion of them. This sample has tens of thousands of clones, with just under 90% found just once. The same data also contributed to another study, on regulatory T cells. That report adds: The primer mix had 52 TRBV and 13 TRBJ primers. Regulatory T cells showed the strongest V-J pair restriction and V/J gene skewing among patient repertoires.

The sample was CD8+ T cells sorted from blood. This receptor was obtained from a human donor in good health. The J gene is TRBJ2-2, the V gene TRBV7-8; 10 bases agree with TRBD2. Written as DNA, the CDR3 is TGTGCCAGCAGCTTACCGAGCGGGACTAGCGCCGGGGAGCTGTTTTTT. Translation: CASSLPSGTSAGELFF.